This TCR beta chain was obtained from a study of Graves' ophthalmopathy and Graves' hyperthyroidism. CDR1 and CDR2 from the germline V gene are WSHSY and SAAADI. The CDR3 spans 17 residues. The V end was cut by 8 bases, the J end by 4 bases, with 21 bases between. From RNA, the CDR3 regions of TCR beta chains were amplified and sequenced. Second-round multiplex PCR followed a first-round RT-PCR using HTBI primers. TCRdb analysed the multiplex PCR reads with MiXCR anew, one entry per CDR3 protein. The sample has around 1.1 million distinct CDR3 sequences, 36% seen once. The chain links TRBV10-2 to TRBJ2-6, with D possibly TRBD1 on 6 matching bases. The sequencing sample was made of peripheral blood or thyroid tissue (not recorded which). This sequence originates from an adult man with Graves' hyperthyroidism. DNA of the CDR3: TGCGCCAGCGGGGGCCGGGACAAAGGCCACGGGGCCAACGTCCTGACTTTC. Translation: CASGGRDKGHGANVLTF.